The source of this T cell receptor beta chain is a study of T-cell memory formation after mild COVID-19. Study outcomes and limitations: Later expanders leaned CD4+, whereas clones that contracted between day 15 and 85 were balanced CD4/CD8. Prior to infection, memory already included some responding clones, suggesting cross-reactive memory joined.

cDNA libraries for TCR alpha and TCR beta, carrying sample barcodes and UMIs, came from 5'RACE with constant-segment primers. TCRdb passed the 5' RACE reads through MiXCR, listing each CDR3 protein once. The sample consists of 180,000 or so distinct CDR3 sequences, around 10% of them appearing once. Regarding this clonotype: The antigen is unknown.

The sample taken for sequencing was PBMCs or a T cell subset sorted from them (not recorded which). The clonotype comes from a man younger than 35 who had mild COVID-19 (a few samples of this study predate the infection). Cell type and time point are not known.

Here the CDR3 DNA reads TGTGCCAGCAGTTTGTCCATGGCCAAAAACATTCAGTACTTC. Translation: CASSLSMAKNIQYF. The chain has TRBV27 and TRBJ2-4; D is ambiguous. Germline V CDR1 and CDR2: MNHEY, SMNVEV (reference sequence). Trimming pared 3 bases from V and 1 base from J, leaving 7 bases between. The CDR3 runs to 14 residues.